This T cell receptor beta chain comes out of a study of coeliac disease. Germline loops: CDR1 SNHLY, CDR2 FYNNEI. The germline V and J ends were trimmed by 3 bases and 3 bases, with 12 bases remaining between them. The CDR3 length is 14 residues. Using immunoSEQ multiplex PCR, the repertoire was profiled, and TCRdb retains in-frame clones only, with some absent. The data show about 3,300 clones, 45% to 50% seen once. This clone is labeled as medium-sized (0.01 to 0.1%). The receptor's source is a woman in her 70s with celiac disease. Sequenced: intraepithelial lymphocytes from the gut. The V gene is TRBV2, the J gene TRBJ2-7; possible D gene TRBD1, 6 bases. The CDR3 reads CASSEKQGYYEQYF. The DNA of the CDR3 is TGTGCCAGCAGTGAGAAACAGGGATACTACGAGCAGTACTTC.